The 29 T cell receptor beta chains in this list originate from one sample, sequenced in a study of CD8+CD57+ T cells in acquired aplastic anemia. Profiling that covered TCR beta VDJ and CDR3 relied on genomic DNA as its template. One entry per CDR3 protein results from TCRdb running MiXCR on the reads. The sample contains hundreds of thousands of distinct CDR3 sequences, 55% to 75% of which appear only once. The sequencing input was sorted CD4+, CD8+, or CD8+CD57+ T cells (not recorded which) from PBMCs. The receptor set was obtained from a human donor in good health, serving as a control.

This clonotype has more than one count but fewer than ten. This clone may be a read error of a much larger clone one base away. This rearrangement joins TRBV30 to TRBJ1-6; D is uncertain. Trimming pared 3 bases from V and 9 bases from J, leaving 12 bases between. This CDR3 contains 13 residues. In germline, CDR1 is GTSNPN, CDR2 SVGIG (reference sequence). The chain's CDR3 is CAWRRGLGSPLHF. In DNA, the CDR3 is TGTGCCTGGAGGCGGGGTTTGGGTTCACCCCTCCACTTT. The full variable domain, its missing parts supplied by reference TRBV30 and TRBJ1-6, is SQTIHQWPATLVQPVGSPLSLECTVEGTSNPNLYWYRQAAGRGLQLLFYSVGIGQISSEVPQNLSASRPQDRQFILSSKKLLLSDSGFYLCAWRRGLGSPLHFGNGTRLTVT.

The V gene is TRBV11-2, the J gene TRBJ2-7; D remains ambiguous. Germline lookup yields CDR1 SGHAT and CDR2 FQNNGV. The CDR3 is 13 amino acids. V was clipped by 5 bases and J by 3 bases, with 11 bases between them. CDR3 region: CASSQGNRYEQYF. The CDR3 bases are TGTGCCAGCAGCCAAGGGAACCGCTACGAGCAGTACTTC.

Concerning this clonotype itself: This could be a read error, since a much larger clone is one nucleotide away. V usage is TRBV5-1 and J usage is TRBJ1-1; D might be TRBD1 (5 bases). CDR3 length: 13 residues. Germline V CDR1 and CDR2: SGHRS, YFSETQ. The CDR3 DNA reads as TGCGCCAGCAGCGGGACCGGGGACGGTGAAGCTCTCTTT. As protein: CASSGTGDGEALF.

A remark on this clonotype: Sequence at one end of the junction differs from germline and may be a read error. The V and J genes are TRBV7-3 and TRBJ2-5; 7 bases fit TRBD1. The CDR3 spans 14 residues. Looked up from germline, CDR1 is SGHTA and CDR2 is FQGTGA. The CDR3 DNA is TGTGCCAGCAGCCTCGAGACAGGGAAGGAAAATGAGCAGTTC. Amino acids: CASSLETGKENEQF.

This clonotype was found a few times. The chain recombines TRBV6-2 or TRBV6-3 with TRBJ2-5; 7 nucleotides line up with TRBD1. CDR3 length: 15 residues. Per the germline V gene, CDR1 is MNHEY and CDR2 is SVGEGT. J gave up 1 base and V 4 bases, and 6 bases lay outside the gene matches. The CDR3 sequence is CASSSYRTGQETQYF. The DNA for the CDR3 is TGTGCCAGCAGTTCATACCGGACAGGCCAAGAGACCCAGTACTTC.

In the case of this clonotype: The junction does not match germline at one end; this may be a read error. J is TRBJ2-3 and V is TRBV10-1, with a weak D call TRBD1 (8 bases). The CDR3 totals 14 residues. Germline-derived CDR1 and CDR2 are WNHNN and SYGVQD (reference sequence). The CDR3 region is CASSFPGGTGTQYF. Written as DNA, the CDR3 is TGCGCCAGCAGCTTTCCCGGGGGGACAGGTACGCAGTATTTT.

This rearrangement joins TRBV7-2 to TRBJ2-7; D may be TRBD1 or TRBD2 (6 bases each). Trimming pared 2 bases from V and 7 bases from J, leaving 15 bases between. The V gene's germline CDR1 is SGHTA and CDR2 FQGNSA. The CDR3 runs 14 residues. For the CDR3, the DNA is TGTGCCAGCAGCTTACCCGGGGGACACAGGGAGCAGTACTTC. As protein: CASSLPGGHREQYF.

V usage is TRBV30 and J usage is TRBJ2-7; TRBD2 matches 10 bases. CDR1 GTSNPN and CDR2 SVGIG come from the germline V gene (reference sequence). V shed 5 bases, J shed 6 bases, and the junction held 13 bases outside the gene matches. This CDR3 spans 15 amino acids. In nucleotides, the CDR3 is TGTGCCTGGTTTCCCGGAGGCAGCGGGGGGGGCGAGCAGTACTTC. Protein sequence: CAWFPGGSGGGEQYF.

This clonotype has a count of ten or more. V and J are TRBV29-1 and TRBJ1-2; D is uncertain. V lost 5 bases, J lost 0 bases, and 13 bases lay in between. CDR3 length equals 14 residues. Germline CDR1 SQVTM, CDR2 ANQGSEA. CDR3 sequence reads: CSVKVMYTNYGYTF. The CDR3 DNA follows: TGCAGCGTTAAAGTTATGTATACTAACTATGGCTACACCTTC.

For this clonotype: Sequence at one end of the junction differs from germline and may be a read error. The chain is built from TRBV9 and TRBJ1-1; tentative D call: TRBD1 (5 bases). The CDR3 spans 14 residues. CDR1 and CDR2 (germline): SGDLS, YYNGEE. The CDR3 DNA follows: TGTGCCAGCAGCGTAGCGGGTAGCGGGGCTTCCGGGATCTTT. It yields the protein CASSVAGSGASGIF.

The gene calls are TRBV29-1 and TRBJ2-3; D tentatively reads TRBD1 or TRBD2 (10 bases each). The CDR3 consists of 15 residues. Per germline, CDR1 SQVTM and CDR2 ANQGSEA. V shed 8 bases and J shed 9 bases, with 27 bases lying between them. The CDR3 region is CSLEGQGTSEDTQYF. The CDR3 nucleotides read TGCAGCTTGGAGGGACAGGGGACTAGCGAGGACACGCAGTATTTT.

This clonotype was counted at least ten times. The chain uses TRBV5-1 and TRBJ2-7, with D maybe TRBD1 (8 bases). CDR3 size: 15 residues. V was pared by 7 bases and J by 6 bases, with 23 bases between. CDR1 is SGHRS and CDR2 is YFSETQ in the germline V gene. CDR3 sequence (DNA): TGCGCCAGCTCCGAACAGGGGGGGTTGACAGGCGAGCAGTACTTC. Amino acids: CASSEQGGLTGEQYF.

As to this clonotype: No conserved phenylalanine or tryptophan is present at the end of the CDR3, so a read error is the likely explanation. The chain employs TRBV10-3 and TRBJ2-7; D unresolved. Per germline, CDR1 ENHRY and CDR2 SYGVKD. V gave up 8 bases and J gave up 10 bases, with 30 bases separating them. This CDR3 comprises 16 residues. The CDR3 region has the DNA TGTGCCATCGGCCCGGACGGCACGGAAGCTACCTTTGGACAGTACACC. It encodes CAIGPDGTEATFGQYT.

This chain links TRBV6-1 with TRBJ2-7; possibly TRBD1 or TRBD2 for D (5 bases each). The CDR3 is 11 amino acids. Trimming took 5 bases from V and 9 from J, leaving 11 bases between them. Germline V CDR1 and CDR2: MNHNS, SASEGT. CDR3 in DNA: TGTGCCAGCAGTTACGAGGGGTCGCAGTACTTC. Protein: CASSYEGSQYF.

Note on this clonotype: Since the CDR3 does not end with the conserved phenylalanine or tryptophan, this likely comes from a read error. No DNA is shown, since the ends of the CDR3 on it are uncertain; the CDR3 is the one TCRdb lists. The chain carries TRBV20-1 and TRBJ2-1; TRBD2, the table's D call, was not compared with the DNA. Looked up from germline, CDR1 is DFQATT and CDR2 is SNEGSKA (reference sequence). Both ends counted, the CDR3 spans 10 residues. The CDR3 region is CSAAAGDYEL.

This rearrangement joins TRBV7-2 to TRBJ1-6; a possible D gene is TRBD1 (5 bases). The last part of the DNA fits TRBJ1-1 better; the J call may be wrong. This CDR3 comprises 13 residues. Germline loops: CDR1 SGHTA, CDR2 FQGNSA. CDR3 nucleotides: TGTGCCAGCAGCTCAGCCAGGGATACTCCCGCTTTCTTT. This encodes CASSSARDTPAFF.

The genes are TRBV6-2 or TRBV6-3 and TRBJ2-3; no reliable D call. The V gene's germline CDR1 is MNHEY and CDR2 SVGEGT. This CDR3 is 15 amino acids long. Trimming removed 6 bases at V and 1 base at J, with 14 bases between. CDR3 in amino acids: CASRESTTRTDTQYF. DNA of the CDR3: TGTGCCAGCAGGGAGTCTACTACCCGCACAGATACGCAGTATTTT.

CDR3 in amino acids: CASSYGYGGLPGLSTEAFF. For the CDR3, the DNA is TGTGCCAGCAGCTACGGATACGGTGGACTTCCGGGCCTGAGTACTGAAGCTTTCTTT. This chain links TRBV6-6 with TRBJ1-1; D not certain. Trimming left V 6 bases short and J 5 bases short, with 31 bases between. CDR3 length equals 19 residues. Germline V gene lookup returns CDR1 MNHNY and CDR2 SVGAGI (reference sequence).

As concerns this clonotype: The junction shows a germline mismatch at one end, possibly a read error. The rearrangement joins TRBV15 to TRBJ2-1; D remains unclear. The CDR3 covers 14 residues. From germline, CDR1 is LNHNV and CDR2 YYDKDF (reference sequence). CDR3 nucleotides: TGTGCCAGCAGCCTAGAGACTCTCTACAATGAGCAGTTCTTC. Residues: CASSLETLYNEQFF.

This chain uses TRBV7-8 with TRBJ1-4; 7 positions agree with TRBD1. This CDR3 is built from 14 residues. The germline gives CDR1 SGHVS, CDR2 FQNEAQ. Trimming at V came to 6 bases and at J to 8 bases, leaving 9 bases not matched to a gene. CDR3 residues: CASREGAVREKLFF. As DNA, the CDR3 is TGTGCCAGCAGGGAGGGGGCGGTTCGAGAAAAACTGTTTTTT.

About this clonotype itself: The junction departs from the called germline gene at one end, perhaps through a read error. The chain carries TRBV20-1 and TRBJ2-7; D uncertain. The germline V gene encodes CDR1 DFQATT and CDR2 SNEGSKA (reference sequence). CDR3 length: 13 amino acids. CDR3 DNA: TGCAGTGCTCCCGCCGGAATTTCCTATGAGCAGTACTTC. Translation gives CSAPAGISYEQYF.

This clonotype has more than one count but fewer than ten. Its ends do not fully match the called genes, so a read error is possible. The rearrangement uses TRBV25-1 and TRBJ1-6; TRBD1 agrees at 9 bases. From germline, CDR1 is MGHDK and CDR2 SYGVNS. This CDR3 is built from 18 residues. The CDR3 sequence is CAWSGTGTGPIYNPPLHF. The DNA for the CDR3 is TGTGCCTGGAGTGGCACCGGGACAGGGCCCATTTATAATCCACCCCTCCACTTT.

CDR3 DNA: TGTGCCAGCAGTGAAATGGATTACAGCACAGATACGCAGTATTTT. Translation: CASSEMDYSTDTQYF. This chain joins TRBV25-1 and TRBJ2-3; D unresolved. CDR3 length equals 15 residues. Trimming cost V 2 bases and J 0 bases, with 9 bases left between them. CDR1 MGHDK and CDR2 SYGVNS come from the germline V gene.

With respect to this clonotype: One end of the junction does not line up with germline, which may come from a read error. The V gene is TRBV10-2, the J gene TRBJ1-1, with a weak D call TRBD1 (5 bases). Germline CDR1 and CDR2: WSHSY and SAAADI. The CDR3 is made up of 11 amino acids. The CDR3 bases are TGTGCCAGCAGTACGGACCTCGGGGGTTTCTTT. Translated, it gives CASSTDLGGFF.

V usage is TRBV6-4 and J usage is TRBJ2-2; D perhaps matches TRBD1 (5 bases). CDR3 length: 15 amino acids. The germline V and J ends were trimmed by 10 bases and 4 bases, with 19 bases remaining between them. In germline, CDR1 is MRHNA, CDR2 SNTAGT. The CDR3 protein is CANSRQGGITGELFF. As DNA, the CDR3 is TGTGCCAACTCTCGGCAGGGTGGTATCACCGGGGAGCTGTTTTTT.

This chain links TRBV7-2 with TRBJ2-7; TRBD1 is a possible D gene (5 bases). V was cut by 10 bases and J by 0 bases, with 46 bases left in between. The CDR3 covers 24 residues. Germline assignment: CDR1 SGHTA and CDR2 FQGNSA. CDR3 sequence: CAMSFEDRSIILPSVGRSSYEQYF. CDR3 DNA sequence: TGTGCCATGAGCTTTGAAGACAGAAGCATAATTCTCCCCAGCGTTGGACGGAGCTCCTACGAGCAGTACTTC.

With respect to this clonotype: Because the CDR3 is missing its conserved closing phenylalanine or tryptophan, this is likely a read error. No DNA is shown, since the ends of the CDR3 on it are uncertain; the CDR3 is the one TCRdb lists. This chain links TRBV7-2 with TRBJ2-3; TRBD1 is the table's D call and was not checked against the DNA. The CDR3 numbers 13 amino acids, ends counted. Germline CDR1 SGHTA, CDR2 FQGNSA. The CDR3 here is CASSLEGPGNQPQ.

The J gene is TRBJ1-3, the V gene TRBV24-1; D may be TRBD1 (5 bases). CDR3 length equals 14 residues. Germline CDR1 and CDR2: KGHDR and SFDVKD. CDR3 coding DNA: TGTACCCCTGGGGATACGGGGGCTGGAAACACCATATATTTT. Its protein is CTPGDTGAGNTIYF.

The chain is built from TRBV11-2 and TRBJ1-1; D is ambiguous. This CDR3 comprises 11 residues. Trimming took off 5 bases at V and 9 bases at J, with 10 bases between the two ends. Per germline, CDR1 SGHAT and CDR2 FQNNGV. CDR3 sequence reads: CASSPSRQAFF. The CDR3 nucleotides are TGTGCCAGCAGCCCGAGCAGACAAGCTTTCTTT.